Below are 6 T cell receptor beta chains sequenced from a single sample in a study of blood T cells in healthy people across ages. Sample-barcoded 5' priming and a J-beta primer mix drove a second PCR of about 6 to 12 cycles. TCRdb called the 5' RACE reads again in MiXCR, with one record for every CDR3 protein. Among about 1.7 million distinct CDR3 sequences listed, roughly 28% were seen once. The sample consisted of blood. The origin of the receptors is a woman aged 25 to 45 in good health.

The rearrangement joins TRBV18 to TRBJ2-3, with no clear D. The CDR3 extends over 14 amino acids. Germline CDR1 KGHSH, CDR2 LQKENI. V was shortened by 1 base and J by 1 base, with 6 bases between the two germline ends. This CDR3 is CASSPLVRTDTQYF. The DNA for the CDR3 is TGTGCCAGCTCACCACTAGTGCGCACAGATACGCAGTATTTT.

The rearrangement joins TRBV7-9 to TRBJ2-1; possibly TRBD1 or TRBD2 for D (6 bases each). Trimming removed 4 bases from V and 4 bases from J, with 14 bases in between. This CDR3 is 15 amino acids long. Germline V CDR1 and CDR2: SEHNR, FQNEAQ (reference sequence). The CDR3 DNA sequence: TGTGCCAGCAGCTGGCAAGGGGGGTCTTACAATGAGCAGTTCTTC. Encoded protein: CASSWQGGSYNEQFF.

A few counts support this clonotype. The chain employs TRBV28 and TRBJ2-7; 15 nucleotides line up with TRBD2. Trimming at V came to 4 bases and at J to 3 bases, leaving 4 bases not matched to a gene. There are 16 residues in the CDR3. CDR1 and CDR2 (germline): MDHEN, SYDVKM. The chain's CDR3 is CASSSGLAGGFYEQYF. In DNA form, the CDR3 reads TGTGCCAGCAGTTCGGGACTAGCGGGGGGTTTCTACGAGCAGTACTTC.

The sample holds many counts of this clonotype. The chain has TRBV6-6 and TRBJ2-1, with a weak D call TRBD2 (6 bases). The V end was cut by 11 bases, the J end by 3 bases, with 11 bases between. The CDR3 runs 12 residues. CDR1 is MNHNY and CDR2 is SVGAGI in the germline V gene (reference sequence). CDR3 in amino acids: CAASDDYNEQFF. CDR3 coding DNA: TGTGCCGCTAGCGACGACTACAATGAGCAGTTCTTC.

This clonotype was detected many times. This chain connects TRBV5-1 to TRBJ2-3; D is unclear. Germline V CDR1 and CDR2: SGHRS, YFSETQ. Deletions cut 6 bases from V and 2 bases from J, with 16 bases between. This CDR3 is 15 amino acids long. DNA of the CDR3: TGCGCCAGCAAAGATCCCAGCAGCCTCACAGATACGCAGTATTTT. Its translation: CASKDPSSLTDTQYF.

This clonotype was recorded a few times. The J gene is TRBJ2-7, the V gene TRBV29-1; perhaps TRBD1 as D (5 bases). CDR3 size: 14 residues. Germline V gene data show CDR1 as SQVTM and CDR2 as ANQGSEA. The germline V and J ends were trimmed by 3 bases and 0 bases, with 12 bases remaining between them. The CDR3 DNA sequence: TGCAGCGTTGAGTCAGGACACAACTCCTACGAGCAGTACTTC. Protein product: CSVESGHNSYEQYF.